These 4 T cell receptor beta chains originate from one sample sequenced in a study of T cells after posttransplantation cyclophosphamide. TCRdb keeps only in-frame clones here, not all; method: immunoSEQ multiplex PCR. There are tens of thousands of clones in the sample, none observed a single time. The sequenced material came from PBMCs. Receptors originate from a middle-aged man in good health, CMV-negative, and a related stem cell transplant donor.

This clone was recorded many times. This sequence joins TRBV5-1 and TRBJ1-1; 11 bases are a match to TRBD1. Germline V gene data show CDR1 as SGHRS and CDR2 as YFSETQ. This CDR3 region has 14 residues. Unmatched junction bases numbered 6, after V lost 4 bases and J lost 7 bases. The DNA for the CDR3 is TGCGCCAGCAGCCTCGGACAGGGGGCAGGTGAAGCTTTCTTT. Its protein product is CASSLGQGAGEAFF.

This clone was counted at least ten times. This rearrangement joins TRBV19 to TRBJ2-7; D is perhaps TRBD1 (8 bases). Trimming removed 4 bases from V and 4 bases from J, with 17 bases in between. The CDR3 extends over 15 amino acids. Germline V gives CDR1 LNHDA, CDR2 SQIVND (reference sequence). The DNA for the CDR3 is TGTGCCAGTAGTACCTTCGGACAGGGAGGGTACGAGCAGTACTTC. This gives the protein CASSTFGQGGYEQYF.

This clone came up many times. V and J are TRBV4-1 and TRBJ2-3; weak D call: TRBD2 (6 bases). Germline V gene data show CDR1 as MGHRA and CDR2 as YSYEKL. The ends were cut back, 1 base at V and 2 bases at J, with 13 bases in the middle. The length of the CDR3 is 16 residues. Here the CDR3 DNA reads TGCGCCAGCAGCCAAGGGGAGGCTAGCGCCACAGATACGCAGTATTTT. Its translation is CASSQGEASATDTQYF.

The sample holds many counts of this clone. V usage is TRBV11-2 and J usage is TRBJ2-7; D may be TRBD2 (6 bases). Trimming shortened V by 5 bases and J by 2 bases, and 16 bases separated the two germline ends. The length of the CDR3 is 15 residues. CDR1 is SGHAT and CDR2 is FQNNGV in the germline V gene. As DNA, the CDR3 is TGTGCCAGCAGCCAAACTAGCTTCCTAACCTACGAGCAGTACTTC. Translating gives CASSQTSFLTYEQYF.